A selection of T cell receptor beta chains follows, all from one sample in a study of T-cell reconstitution after alpha-beta-depleted transplantation in children. TCRdb reprocessed the PCR reads via MiXCR and lists one record per CDR3 protein. The sample carries some 110,000 distinct CDR3 sequences, about a tenth recorded once. Sequences were derived from PBMCs, sampled before TCRalphabeta/CD19-depleted stem cell transplant. These receptors were obtained from a boy between 2 and 10 years old with acute lymphoblastic leukemia, due to receive a stem cell transplant. Both conserved end residues are part of each CDR3. D genes are given only for firm matches. Clone size is given for some rows only: seen once, a few or many times, or a class if the clone is expanded.

V: TRBV5-1; size: -; J: TRBJ2-7; D: TRBD1; CDR3: CASSAFDRDNEQYF; DNA: TGCGCCAGCAGCGCCTTCGACAGGGACAACGAGCAGTACTTC
V: TRBV7-8; size: many; J: TRBJ2-3; D: TRBD2; CDR3: CASSPGDSGRARDTQYF; DNA: TGTGCCAGCAGTCCAGGGGATAGCGGGAGGGCCCGGGATACGCAGTATTTT
V: TRBV20-1; size: -; J: TRBJ1-3; D: TRBD1; CDR3: CSASSLGQGSGNTIYF; DNA: TGCAGTGCTAGCTCTCTGGGACAGGGATCTGGAAACACCATATATTTT
V: TRBV6-5; size: few; J: TRBJ1-2; D: -; CDR3: CASSYSMRGSHRGYTF; DNA: TGTGCCAGCAGTTACTCAATGAGGGGCAGTCATCGTGGCTACACCTTC
V: TRBV9; size: few; J: TRBJ2-1; D: TRBD2; CDR3: CASSAGAGEPNEQFF; DNA: TGTGCCAGCAGCGCGGGAGCGGGAGAGCCTAATGAGCAGTTCTTC
V: TRBV20-1; size: few; J: TRBJ2-3; D: -; CDR3: CSAVGRRDGTDTQYF; DNA: TGCAGTGCTGTAGGCCGGAGGGACGGCACAGATACGCAGTATTTT
V: TRBV6-1; size: many; J: TRBJ2-6; D: -; CDR3: CASSRVREHSGANVLTF; DNA: TGTGCCAGCAGCCGAGTCAGGGAACACTCTGGGGCCAACGTCCTGACTTTC
V: TRBV14; size: many; J: TRBJ2-3; D: -; CDR3: CASSQQDSRTGSTQYF; DNA: TGTGCCAGCAGCCAACAGGACAGCAGGACGGGGAGTACGCAGTATTTT
V: TRBV9; size: few; J: TRBJ2-2; D: TRBD2; CDR3: CASSVSGSWTGELFF; DNA: TGTGCCAGCAGCGTTAGCGGGAGTTGGACCGGGGAGCTGTTTTTT
V: TRBV20-1; size: many; J: TRBJ1-2; D: -; CDR3: CSAGAYDRPNYGYTF; DNA: TGCAGTGCTGGGGCTTACGACAGGCCTAACTATGGCTACACCTTC
V: TRBV6-5; size: -; J: TRBJ2-2; D: -; CDR3: CASSYSRMHTGDLFF; DNA: TGTGCCAGCAGTTACTCTCGGATGCACACCGGGGATCTGTTTTTT
V: TRBV5-1; size: -; J: TRBJ2-1; D: TRBD2; CDR3: CASSLVASGRSYNEQFF; DNA: TGCGCCAGCAGCTTGGTGGCTAGCGGGAGGTCCTACAATGAGCAGTTCTTC
V: TRBV5-1; size: many; J: TRBJ2-7; D: -; CDR3: CASSPQGYEQYF; DNA: TGCGCCAGCAGCCCCCAGGGGTACGAGCAGTACTTC
V: TRBV6-1; size: many; J: TRBJ1-2; D: -; CDR3: CASRLSPQQGYTF; DNA: TGTGCCAGCAGACTTTCCCCCCAGCAAGGCTACACCTTC
V: TRBV5-5; size: -; J: TRBJ1-5; D: -; CDR3: CASSLGRGTGQPQHF; DNA: TGTGCCAGCAGCTTGGGCAGGGGAACGGGACAGCCCCAGCATTTT
V: TRBV12-3/TRBV12-4; size: many; J: TRBJ2-1; D: -; CDR3: CASSLVAATYNEQFF; DNA: TGTGCCAGCAGTTTAGTAGCGGCTACCTACAATGAGCAGTTCTTC
V: TRBV12-3/TRBV12-4; size: few; J: TRBJ1-1; D: TRBD1; CDR3: CASRRQGKNTEAFF; DNA: TGTGCCAGCAGAAGACAGGGGAAGAACACTGAAGCTTTCTTT
V: TRBV7-8; size: few; J: TRBJ1-1; D: -; CDR3: CASRLEHHTEAFF; DNA: TGTGCCAGCAGGCTTGAACACCACACTGAAGCTTTCTTT
V: TRBV2; size: -; J: TRBJ2-1; D: TRBD2; CDR3: CASSQLAGVQFF; DNA: TGTGCCAGCAGTCAATTAGCGGGAGTGCAGTTCTTC
V: TRBV19; size: -; J: TRBJ2-7; D: -; CDR3: CAIPDRLQLLYPIEQYF; DNA: TGTGCCATTCCCGACAGGCTCCAACTCTTGTATCCCATCGAGCAGTACTTC
V: TRBV12-3/TRBV12-4; size: many; J: TRBJ2-1; D: TRBD2; CDR3: CASSSLAGGPGEQFF; DNA: TGTGCCAGCAGTTCCCTAGCGGGAGGGCCGGGTGAGCAGTTCTTC
V: TRBV6-4; size: many; J: TRBJ2-3; D: -; CDR3: CASREPGTDTQYF; DNA: TGTGCCAGCAGGGAACCTGGCACAGATACGCAGTATTTT